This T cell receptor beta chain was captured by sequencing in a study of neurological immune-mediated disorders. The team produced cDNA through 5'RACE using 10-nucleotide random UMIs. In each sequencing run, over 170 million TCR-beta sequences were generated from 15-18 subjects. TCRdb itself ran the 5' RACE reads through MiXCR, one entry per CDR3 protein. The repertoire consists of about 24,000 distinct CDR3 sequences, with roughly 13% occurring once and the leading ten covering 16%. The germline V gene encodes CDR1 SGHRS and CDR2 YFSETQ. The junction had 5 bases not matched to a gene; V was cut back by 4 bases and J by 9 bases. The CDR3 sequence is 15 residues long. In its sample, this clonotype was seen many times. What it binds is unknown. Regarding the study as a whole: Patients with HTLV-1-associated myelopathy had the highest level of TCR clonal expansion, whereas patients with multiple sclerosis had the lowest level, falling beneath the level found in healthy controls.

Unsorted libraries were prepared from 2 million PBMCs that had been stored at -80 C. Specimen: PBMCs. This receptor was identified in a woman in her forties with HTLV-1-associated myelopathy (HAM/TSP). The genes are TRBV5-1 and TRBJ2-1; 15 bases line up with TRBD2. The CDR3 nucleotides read TGCGCCAGCAGCCTTGGGACTAGCGGGGGGCGTGAGCAGTTCTTC. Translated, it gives CASSLGTSGGREQFF.